The clone carrying this T cell receptor beta chain showed up just a few times. Its target is not known. This specimen belongs to a study of cytomegalovirus exposure and HLA in healthy donors. Broader study findings: The number of N-insertions in an Asian-associated ancestry cluster was reportedly below the roughly 620-donor mean in a later analysis. Among TCR beta chains, those listed as cytomegalovirus-associated numbered some 160.

Germline V gene sequence: CDR1 SQVTM, CDR2 ANQGSEA. V lost 2 bases, J lost 11 bases, and 2 bases stayed unmatched. The CDR3 spans 11 residues. PCR employed 60 Vbeta and 13 Jbeta primers. Sequenced by immunoSEQ multiplex PCR; TCRdb stores in-frame clones only, minus some. The sample includes approximately 220,000 clones, about 75% of them seen just once. The sequencing input was PBMCs. The chain is built from TRBV29-1 and TRBJ2-4; 8 bases are a match to TRBD2. The clonotype comes from a woman aged 25 to 39 in good health and CMV-seronegative. In DNA form, the CDR3 reads TGCAGCGTTGAACTAGCGGGCCTTCAGTACTTC. Translated: CSVELAGLQYF.